This T cell receptor beta chain is drawn from a study of CD8+ T cells in alopecia areata (dated by TCRdb to 2017 to 2018). For context, the study as a whole: Treated patients were enrolled in an open-label pilot trial of oral tofacitinib at 5 to 10 mg twice daily for moderate-to-severe alopecia areata. Patients stayed on tofacitinib for 6 to 18 months and then had 6 months of follow-up off drug so that delayed response and recurrence could be assessed. Disease severity in treated patients was measured with the SALT score, which quantifies the percentage of affected scalp surface area. In both human patients and the C3H/HeJ mouse model, the study applied high-throughput TCRbeta sequencing to look at T cell clonal expansion in alopecia areata. In humans, TCRbeta sequencing was performed on scalp tissue and on sorted CD4+ and CD8+ peripheral blood T cells from healthy controls and from patients with patchy or totalis/universalis alopecia areata. Biopsies were taken from tofacitinib-treated patients at baseline and again at 4 and 24 weeks into treatment, and several of those patients also had a later scalp biopsy. Scalp clonality was compared among normal scalp (n=4), patchy alopecia areata scalp (n=8), and alopecia totalis/universalis scalp (n=8). RNA was extracted with the PAXgene miRNA kit for fixed scalp, the miRNeasy kit for PBMCs, and the RNeasy kit for mouse skin. TCRbeta CDR3 regions were amplified by immunoSEQ multiplex PCR with 35 Vbeta forward and 13 Jbeta reverse primers. Paper-wide results and their limitations: Higher clonality and more expanded CD8+ clones were observed in lesional scalp than in normal scalp, particularly in alopecia totalis/universalis, a finding suggestive of antigenic drive. Tofacitinib significantly lowered scalp clonality and the number of expanded CD8+ clones among the top 100 scalp clones. Shared TCR sequences between patients were less evident than in mice, which may be partly attributable to HLA diversity in the patient population. Many expanded lesional clones were found to persist in scalp and blood during tofacitinib treatment, and relapse after treatment cessation may be partly explained by this persistence. Unlike mouse skin, where gammadelta T cells dominate, normal human skin contains resident alphabeta T cells that get sequenced too, which complicates analysis of the scalp TCR repertoire. Because the treated cohort was small and had only one nonresponder, larger studies are needed to examine links between baseline CD8+ expansion and response.

The method was the immunoSEQ multiplex PCR assay. RNA was extracted from all samples and reverse transcribed into cDNA, which served as template for TCR sequencing. SuperScript III was used for first-strand cDNA synthesis, primed with a 2:1 mix of oligo-dT and random hexamers. Amplification bias was assessed with a synthetic immune receptor repertoire, and residual bias was removed computationally. The study's processing was this. Raw reads were preprocessed for error removal, and CDR3 was defined according to IMGT conventions as running from the conserved cysteine to phenylalanine. Clonality was computed as 1 minus the Shannon entropy, with the entropy normalized by log2 of the number of productive unique TCRs. CD4 or CD8 identity of scalp clones was inferred by cross-referencing scalp TCRbeta sequences with sorted blood CD4 and CD8 repertoires. TCRdb re-hosts the immuneACCESS table, in-frame sequences only. Its copies lack some clones; in the studies checked, an unresolved V gene accounts for under half of them, and the cause for the rest is not known. The D gene and trimming were derived from the DNA, and the V and J assignments and clone size from that table. The sample data list about 210,000 clones, and under 75% of these were observed just once. About 1.4% of the sample comes from the top ten.

V lost 3 bases and J lost 6 bases, and the count of bases not matched to a germline gene is 6. CDR3 length: 15 amino acids, cysteine to phenylalanine. Only the CDR3 region is kept as DNA, spanning 45 bases read in frame from base 1. CDR1 is given as LNHNV and CDR2 as YYDKDF, both from the germline V gene (reference sequence). This clone was seen just once. Its antigen is currently not known. No base quality information exists; no much larger clone differs at one position. This specimen's time point label, per the study, means: around 4 weeks on oral tofacitinib. Explained via the paper, the treatment or condition label denotes: oral pan-JAK inhibitor, 5-10 mg twice daily. From alopecia areata patients, peripheral blood was collected along with lesional scalp punch biopsies. After PBMCs were isolated by density centrifugation and stained for CD3, CD4 and CD8, a FACSAria was used to sort CD4+ and CD8+ T cells.

The receptor was derived from a human donor with alopecia areata. The V and J genes are TRBV15 and TRBJ2-2, and 8 junction bases match TRBD1. Sequenced material: CD4+ T cells sorted from blood, taken at week 4, from a patient treated with tofacitinib. The nucleotide sequence is TGTGCCACCAGCAGGGACAGGGTTAGGGCCGGGGAGCTGTTTTTT. Translated, this gives CATSRDRVRAGELFF.